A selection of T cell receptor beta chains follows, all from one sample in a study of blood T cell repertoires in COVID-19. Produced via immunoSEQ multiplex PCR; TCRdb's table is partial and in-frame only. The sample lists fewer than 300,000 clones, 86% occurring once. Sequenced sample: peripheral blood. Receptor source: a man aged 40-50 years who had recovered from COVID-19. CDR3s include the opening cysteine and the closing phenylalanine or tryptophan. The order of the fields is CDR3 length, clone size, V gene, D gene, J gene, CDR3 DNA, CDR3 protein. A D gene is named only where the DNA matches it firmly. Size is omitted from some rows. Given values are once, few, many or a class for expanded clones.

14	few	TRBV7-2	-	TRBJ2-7	TGTGCCAGCAGCCGGGTGGTGGCGGTGGATGAGCAGTACTTC	CASSRVVAVDEQYF
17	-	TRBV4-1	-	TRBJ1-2	TGCGCCAGCAGCCAAGATCGGGCAGGGCTTGATATGGGTGGCTACACCTTC	CASSQDRAGLDMGGYTF
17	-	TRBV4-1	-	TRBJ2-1	TGCGCCAGCAGTCAAGCCCCCCCGGGGACACCAAACAATGAGCAGTTCTTC	CASSQAPPGTPNNEQFF
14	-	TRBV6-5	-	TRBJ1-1	TGTGCCAGCAGTTACAGAGGGCAAAGCACTGAAGCTTTCTTT	CASSYRGQSTEAFF
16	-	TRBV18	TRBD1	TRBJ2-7	TGTGCCAGCTCACTTAAGGACAGGGGGGGCTCCTACGAGCAGTACTTC	CASSLKDRGGSYEQYF
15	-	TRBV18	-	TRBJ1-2	TGTGCCAGCTCAAGTACCGGGACATCGGGGAGTGGCTACACCTTC	CASSSTGTSGSGYTF
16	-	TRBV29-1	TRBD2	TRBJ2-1	TGCAGCGTTGCCAATCTGGGACTAGCGGGGAGAAATGAGCAGTTCTTC	CSVANLGLAGRNEQFF
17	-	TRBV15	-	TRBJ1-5	TGTGCCACCAGCAGAGCTTACAGGGCTAGAAGCAATCAGCCCCAGCATTTT	CATSRAYRARSNQPQHF
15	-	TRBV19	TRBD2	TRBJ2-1	TGTGCCAGTAGTATTTTGAGCGGGAGGTACAATGAGCAGTTCTTC	CASSILSGRYNEQFF
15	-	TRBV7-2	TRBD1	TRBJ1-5	TGTGCCAGCAGCTTAGAGGGGACAGTTTATCAGCCCCAGCATTTT	CASSLEGTVYQPQHF
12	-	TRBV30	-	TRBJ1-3	TGTGCCTGGAAGCGCTCTGGAAACACCATATATTTT	CAWKRSGNTIYF